The entry that follows covers one T cell receptor beta chain sequence. Its target is unknown. The data were obtained in a study of T cell clonotyping in hematopoietic cell transplantation. Study observations and caveats: Higher Inverse Simpson Index values in graft donor and pretransplant recipient predicted broader posttransplant TCR diversity. No sorting was done, leaving CD4 and CD8 contributions mixed. Few recipient clonotypes overlapped donors; over 95% were de novo at given depth. After transplant, recipient diversity fell while pathologically expanded clonotypes grew through day 180.

The CDR3 totals 13 residues. Germline loops: CDR1 MDHEN, CDR2 SYDVKM. Trimming shortened V by 5 bases and J by 0 bases, and 5 bases separated the two germline ends. Using immunoSEQ multiplex PCR, the repertoire was profiled, and TCRdb retains in-frame clones only, with some absent. In the table there are 35,000 to 45,000 clones, 88% of which are singletons. This receptor was identified in a woman aged 40 to 50 in good health. Some clones in this sample may be carry-over from other donors' samples. Sequenced sample: peripheral blood mononuclear cells. This sequence joins TRBV28 and TRBJ2-1; D not certain. The CDR3 spells CASSPISYNEQFF. The CDR3 nucleotides read TGTGCCAGCAGTCCTATCTCCTACAATGAGCAGTTCTTC.